The next 18 T cell receptor beta chains were all read from a single sample in a study of cytomegalovirus exposure and HLA in healthy donors. This PCR relied on a set of 60 Vbeta primers and 13 Jbeta primers. TCRdb keeps only in-frame clones here, not all; method: immunoSEQ multiplex PCR. This sample yields some 120,000 clones, of which 70% to 80% are seen a single time; roughly 9% belongs to the top ten. The sample taken for sequencing was PBMCs. Receptors were obtained from a woman aged 50 to 60 in good health and CMV-seropositive.

The CDR3 nucleotides read TGTGCCAGCAGTGGGGACTCTGGCAGTCAGCCCCAGCATTTT. It codes for CASSGDSGSQPQHF. The chain links TRBV2 to TRBJ1-5; the D gene is possibly TRBD1 (5 bases). The CDR3 loop spans 14 amino acids. V was cut by 4 bases and J by 6 bases, with 13 bases left in between. Germline loops: CDR1 SNHLY, CDR2 FYNNEI.

This chain links TRBV5-1 with TRBJ2-2; 8 bases are shared with TRBD2. This CDR3 comprises 21 residues. Germline lookup yields CDR1 SGHRS and CDR2 YFSETQ. Trimming removed 0 bases from V and 5 bases from J; junction bases left unmatched: 21. The CDR3 loop is CASSLAGGPKSGSTGTGELFF. The CDR3 region has the DNA TGCGCCAGCAGCTTGGCCGGGGGTCCTAAGAGCGGGAGCACGGGGACCGGGGAGCTGTTTTTT.

The J gene is TRBJ2-2, the V gene TRBV7-7; 9 bases are a match to TRBD1. Per the germline V gene, CDR1 is SSHAT and CDR2 is FNYEAQ (reference sequence). The CDR3 runs to 14 residues. DNA of the CDR3: TGTGCTCCCCGGGACAGGGTACAGGTCGGGGAGCTGTTTTTT. This sequence encodes CAPRDRVQVGELFF.

V usage is TRBV14 and J usage is TRBJ1-1; unclear D gene. With 1 base removed from V and 7 bases from J, the gap between germline ends came to 10 bases. Germline V gene data show CDR1 as SGHDN and CDR2 as FVKESK. The CDR3 totals 13 residues. CDR3 protein: CASSQVAGFEAFF. For the CDR3, the DNA is TGTGCCAGCAGCCAAGTGGCGGGGTTTGAAGCTTTCTTT.

V usage is TRBV25-1 and J usage is TRBJ1-4; 7 nucleotides line up with TRBD1. Germline V gene lookup returns CDR1 MGHDK and CDR2 SYGVNS. V was clipped by 6 bases and J by 3 bases; unmatched bases: 7. This CDR3 is 15 amino acids long. This CDR3 is CASSKLQGSNEKLFF. The CDR3 bases are TGTGCCAGCAGCAAATTACAGGGGTCTAATGAAAAACTGTTTTTT.

This clone was recorded once. The CDR3 spells CASSEPGLGRGYTQYF. The CDR3 region has the DNA TGTGCCAGCAGTGAACCAGGACTAGGGAGGGGTTATACGCAGTATTTT. The genes are TRBV6-1 and TRBJ2-3; TRBD2 aligns across 7 bases. This CDR3 is built from 16 residues. Germline V gives CDR1 MNHNS, CDR2 SASEGT. Trimming cost V 2 bases and J 7 bases; bases outside gene matches: 12.

The V and J genes are TRBV7-8 and TRBJ1-5; 9 positions match TRBD1. V lost 4 bases and J lost 11; bases outside the gene matches: 9. This CDR3 is 14 amino acids long. Per germline, CDR1 SGHVS and CDR2 FQNEAQ. The CDR3 is CASSWDRVREAQHF. The CDR3 coding sequence is TGTGCCAGCAGCTGGGACAGGGTCAGGGAGGCCCAGCATTTT.

The chain joins TRBV4-2 to TRBJ2-1; possible D gene TRBD2, 7 bases. Trimming shortened V by 4 bases and J by 10 bases, and 11 bases separated the two germline ends. Germline loops: CDR1 LGHNA, CDR2 YNFKEQ. The CDR3 spans 12 residues. The CDR3 nucleotides read TGTGCCAGCAGCCCCGAGGGGGGGGAGCAGTTCTTC. Residues: CASSPEGGEQFF.

This clone has just one count. The chain couples TRBV7-2 to TRBJ2-7; 10 nucleotides align to TRBD1. The CDR3 contains 15 residues. J gave up 3 bases and V 3 bases, and 5 bases lay outside the gene matches. Germline V gene data show CDR1 as SGHTA and CDR2 as FQGNSA. CDR3 sequence reads: CASSFSGTGVYEQYF. In nucleotides, the CDR3 is TGTGCCAGCAGCTTTTCCGGGACAGGGGTCTACGAGCAGTACTTC.

This chain uses TRBV19 with TRBJ1-1, with no clear D. This CDR3 contains 13 residues. Germline-derived CDR1 and CDR2 are LNHDA and SQIVND (reference sequence). The V gene lost 3 bases and the J gene lost 4 bases, with 9 bases spanning the gap. For the CDR3, the DNA is TGTGCCAGTAGTATCTCGATCGGCACTGAAGCTTTCTTT. This sequence encodes CASSISIGTEAFF.

This clone showed up just a few times. This rearrangement joins TRBV5-8 to TRBJ1-5; TRBD1 matches 7 bases. The CDR3 is made up of 15 amino acids. Germline V gene sequence: CDR1 SGHTS, CDR2 YDEGEE. V was clipped by 4 bases and J by 0 bases; unmatched bases: 4. CDR3 sequence reads: CASSLGQASNQPQHF. CDR3 DNA: TGTGCCAGCAGCCTCGGACAGGCTAGCAATCAGCCCCAGCATTTT.

This sequence joins TRBV7-9 and TRBJ1-1; D is uncertain. The V and J ends lost 7 bases and 12 bases respectively, with 9 bases between them. CDR1 is SEHNR, CDR2 FQNEAQ, per germline (reference sequence). CDR3 size: 9 residues. The CDR3 sequence is CASNRGTFF. The CDR3 DNA reads as TGTGCCAGCAACCGCGGGACTTTCTTT.

The chain carries TRBV10-3 and TRBJ2-3, with TRBD2 matching 8 bases. The CDR3 covers 17 residues. The ends lost 0 bases at V and 0 bases at J; junction bases unmatched: 5. Germline loops: CDR1 ENHRY, CDR2 SYGVKD. DNA of the CDR3: TGTGCCATCAGTGAGTCGTTGCGGGGGGTGAGCACAGATACGCAGTATTTT. This gives the protein CAISESLRGVSTDTQYF.

The chain couples TRBV6-5 to TRBJ1-2; D is perhaps TRBD1 (5 bases). The germline CDR1 and CDR2 sequences are MNHEY and SVGAGI. V was clipped by 0 bases and J by 4 bases, with 15 bases between them. The CDR3 is made up of 16 amino acids. The CDR3 DNA sequence: TGTGCCAGCAGTTACTCGAAGCGGGGGGACCTCTATGGCTACACCTTC. Protein sequence: CASSYSKRGDLYGYTF.

This clone was picked up a small number of times. The rearrangement joins TRBV7-9 to TRBJ2-2; no definite D call. The CDR3 is made up of 14 amino acids. V lost 6 bases and J 3 bases, leaving 11 bases between the germline ends. The germline V gene has CDR1 SEHNR and CDR2 FQNEAQ (reference sequence). Here the CDR3 DNA reads TGTGCCAGCAGACTATCCCTGGACACCGGGGAGCTGTTTTTT. Amino acid sequence: CASRLSLDTGELFF.

This clone was seen once. In nucleotides, the CDR3 is TGCGCCAGCAGCCCCGGACTAGCGGGGGGGCAAGAGACCCAGTACTTC. This encodes CASSPGLAGGQETQYF. The chain is built from TRBV5-1 and TRBJ2-5; the match to TRBD2 covers 15 bases. CDR3 length: 16 residues. With 4 bases clipped from V and 2 bases from J, the junction kept 3 bases outside the gene matches. CDR1 and CDR2 (germline): SGHRS, YFSETQ.

This clone was observed a few times. This chain joins TRBV5-6 and TRBJ2-5; D is perhaps TRBD2 (6 bases). CDR1 is SGHDT, CDR2 YYEEEE, per germline. Between the trimmed V and J ends, which lost 0 bases and 6 bases, there was a span of 9 bases. The CDR3 is 13 residues long. The CDR3 is CASSLGEAKTQYF. CDR3 sequence (DNA): TGTGCCAGCAGCTTGGGGGAGGCGAAGACCCAGTACTTC.

On this clone: This sample also contains other DNA sequences that code for the same CDR3. This chain connects TRBV5-1 to TRBJ2-2, with a tentative D call TRBD2 (6 bases). V was cut by 6 bases and J by 4 bases, with 16 bases left in between. Per the germline V gene, CDR1 is SGHRS and CDR2 is YFSETQ. This CDR3 comprises 15 residues. The CDR3 coding sequence is TGCGCCAGCATTAGCGGAACCTTTACCACCGGGGAGCTGTTTTTT. Translation: CASISGTFTTGELFF. Full variable domain (missing parts from reference TRBV5-1 and TRBJ2-2): KAGVTQTPRYLIKTRGQQVTLSCSPISGHRSVSWYQQTPGQGLQFLFEYFSETQRNKGNFPGRFSGRQFSNSRSEMNVSTLELGDSALYLCASISGTFTTGELFFGEGSRLTVL.